Below, 14 T cell receptor beta chains from the same sample are listed, as sequenced in a study of T cell responses to AZD1222 COVID-19 vaccine. Here immunoSEQ multiplex PCR was the method, and the copy in TCRdb shows in-frame clones only, minus some. This table holds under 80,000 clones, around four fifths found once. The material was peripheral blood, obtained on day 0 of AZD1222 vaccination. The receptors come from an adult in good health.

A word on this clone: One end of the junction does not line up with germline, which may come from a read error. V is TRBV7-2 and J is TRBJ1-6; no definite D call. Per the germline V gene, CDR1 is SGHTA and CDR2 is FQGNSA. The CDR3 spans 13 residues. CDR3 sequence reads: CASRLAVNSPLHF. As DNA, the CDR3 is TGTGCCAGCAGGTTAGCAGTTAATTCACCCCTCCACTTT.

The chain carries TRBV19 and TRBJ2-3, with a weak D call TRBD1 (5 bases). V dropped 6 bases and J dropped 2 bases, with 21 bases sitting between them. Germline V gene lookup returns CDR1 LNHDA and CDR2 SQIVND (reference sequence). This CDR3 is built from 17 residues. Written as DNA, the CDR3 is TGTGCCAGTAGCCCTTGGGGCACTACAAAAGACACAGATACGCAGTATTTT. Protein: CASSPWGTTKDTDTQYF.

This chain links TRBV6-5 with TRBJ1-6; D is undetermined. Per the germline V gene, CDR1 is MNHEY and CDR2 is SVGAGI. V lost 2 bases and J lost 7, with 12 bases in between. This CDR3 is 15 amino acids long. In DNA, the CDR3 is TGTGCCAGCAGTTACCTTGGAGGATCAAATTCACCCCTCCACTTT. It translates to CASSYLGGSNSPLHF.

The J gene is TRBJ1-5, the V gene TRBV18, with a possible D match to TRBD1 (6 bases). The CDR3 has 15 residues. V gave up 3 bases and J gave up 1 base, with 10 bases separating them. Germline CDR1 is KGHSH and CDR2 is LQKENI. Here the CDR3 reads CASSPQRGSNQPQHF. The CDR3 coding sequence is TGTGCCAGCTCACCCCAGAGGGGGAGCAATCAGCCCCAGCATTTT.

A note on this clone: Within the sample, other DNA sequences also encode this same CDR3. This chain uses TRBV5-4 with TRBJ1-3; D unresolved. The V and J ends lost 2 bases and 4 bases respectively, with 10 bases between them. Germline CDR1 is SGHNT and CDR2 is YYREEE (reference sequence). This CDR3 contains 14 residues. CDR3: CASSFDGLGNTIYF. The CDR3 DNA is TGTGCCAGCAGCTTCGACGGGCTGGGAAACACCATATATTTT.

The gene calls are TRBV7-2 and TRBJ2-2; TRBD1 matches at 8 bases. V was clipped by 5 bases and J by 3 bases; unmatched bases: 5. CDR1 is SGHTA, CDR2 FQGNSA, per germline. CDR3 length: 15 amino acids. This CDR3 is CASSIRGLDTGELFF. The CDR3 DNA is TGTGCCAGCAGCATCAGGGGGCTGGACACCGGGGAGCTGTTTTTT.

This chain joins TRBV27 and TRBJ1-2, with TRBD1 identical over 7 bases. Germline CDR1 MNHEY, CDR2 SMNVEV (reference sequence). Losses at the gene ends were 1 base for V and 2 bases for J; bases not matched to a gene: 7. The CDR3 has 16 amino acids. In DNA form, the CDR3 reads TGTGCCAGCAGTTTATTGACAGGGACGAGGAACTATGGCTACACCTTC. Translation gives CASSLLTGTRNYGYTF.

Only one count was recorded for this clone. This rearrangement joins TRBV4-1 to TRBJ1-6; no definite D call. V lost 0 bases to trimming and J lost 10 bases, with 7 bases between them. CDR3 length: 13 residues. Germline V CDR1 and CDR2: MGHRA, YSYEKL. CDR3 residues: CASSQDQASPLHF. The CDR3 DNA follows: TGCGCCAGCAGCCAAGATCAGGCCTCACCCCTCCACTTT.

This rearrangement joins TRBV9 to TRBJ1-2; D not resolved. CDR1 and CDR2 from the germline V gene are SGDLS and YYNGEE. This CDR3 is 14 amino acids long. Trimming shortened V by 0 bases and J by 3 bases, and 9 bases separated the two germline ends. The CDR3 coding sequence is TGTGCCAGCAGCGTAGCTGGTCCAGACTATGGCTACACCTTC. Protein product: CASSVAGPDYGYTF.

This clone was observed a single time. The CDR3 sequence: CASSDRTGSYEQYF. The CDR3 nucleotides read TGTGCCAGCAGTGACAGAACAGGTTCCTACGAGCAGTACTTC. The chain joins TRBV2 to TRBJ2-7, with D perhaps TRBD1 (5 bases). Germline V gives CDR1 SNHLY, CDR2 FYNNEI. The V and J ends lost 3 bases and 1 base respectively, with 10 bases between them. CDR3 size: 14 residues.

This rearrangement joins TRBV6-2 or TRBV6-3 to TRBJ2-1, with D hard to call. CDR3 length: 14 residues. The V gene's germline CDR1 is MNHEY and CDR2 SVGEGT. V gave up 2 bases and J gave up 4 bases, with 9 bases separating them. CDR3 sequence: CASSYEAGYNEQFF. The CDR3 bases are TGTGCCAGCAGTTACGAGGCCGGGTACAATGAGCAGTTCTTC.

The chain combines TRBV24-1 with TRBJ1-2; TRBD1 aligns across 10 bases. V was clipped by 1 base and J by 5 bases; unmatched bases: 9. The CDR3 length is 17 residues. The germline gives CDR1 KGHDR, CDR2 SFDVKD. CDR3 in amino acids: CATSDFRLGQGKYGYTF. The DNA of the CDR3 is TGTGCCACCAGTGATTTTAGATTGGGACAGGGGAAATATGGCTACACCTTC.

The chain couples TRBV5-1 to TRBJ2-5; the D is unclear. In germline, CDR1 is SGHRS, CDR2 YFSETQ. CDR3 size: 14 residues. V lost 6 bases and J lost 2, with 14 bases in between. For the CDR3, the DNA is TGCGCCAGCAAAATCCTTACCCAGCAAGAGACCCAGTACTTC. Amino acids: CASKILTQQETQYF.

This chain links TRBV6-2 or TRBV6-3 with TRBJ1-4; TRBD1 agrees at 11 bases. Per the germline V gene, CDR1 is MNHEY and CDR2 is SVGEGT. The CDR3 loop spans 16 amino acids. The V segment lost 6 bases and the J segment 0 bases; nucleotides outside the gene matches: 3. In nucleotides, the CDR3 is TGTGCCAGCAGCCTGGGACAGGGGGCAACTAATGAAAAACTGTTTTTT. The encoded protein is CASSLGQGATNEKLFF.